This entry is about one T cell receptor beta chain. Generated by immunoSEQ multiplex PCR, the TCRdb table keeps only in-frame clones and is missing some. The sample yields about 200,000 clones, 65% to 90% seen once. This entry belongs to a study of blood T cell repertoires in COVID-19. This CDR3 spans 13 amino acids. The ends were cut back, 4 bases at V and 3 bases at J, with 7 bases in the middle. Germline CDR1 LNHDA, CDR2 SQIVND (reference sequence). The study recruited people aged about 18 to 89 years across about two dozen US areas. The receptor was derived from a woman younger than 45 who had been exposed to COVID-19. The genes are TRBV19 and TRBJ1-5; D remains unclear. The sequenced sample was PBMCs or T cells enriched from blood (not recorded which). The chain's CDR3 is CASSTGVNQPQHF. The CDR3 nucleotides read TGTGCCAGTAGTACCGGGGTCAATCAGCCCCAGCATTTT.